The 32 T cell receptor beta chains listed next were all sequenced from one sample in a study of T-cell reconstitution after alpha-beta-depleted transplantation in children. Preparing the TCRbeta library involved the use of unique molecular identifiers. TCRdb recomputed calls from the PCR reads with MiXCR, one row per CDR3 protein. The table lists roughly 500,000 distinct CDR3 sequences, about 10% of them singletons. Sequencing used PBMCs, obtained before TCRalphabeta/CD19-depleted stem cell transplant. Receptors originate from a child younger than 10 with inherited bone marrow failure, due to receive a stem cell transplant.

This clonotype was found many times. V and J are TRBV27 and TRBJ2-7, with TRBD1 matching over 9 bases. The CDR3 consists of 13 residues. CDR1 is MNHEY and CDR2 is SMNVEV in the germline V gene (reference sequence). The trim removed 6 bases at V and 5 bases at J, leaving 5 bases unmatched. The chain's CDR3 is CASRDRGFNEQYF. The CDR3 coding sequence is TGTGCCAGCAGGGACAGGGGTTTCAACGAGCAGTACTTC.

The table lists this clonotype with many counts. J is TRBJ2-2 and V is TRBV21-1. TRBV21-1 is given as a pseudogene. This CDR3 contains 15 residues. The CDR3: CASSKANANTGELFF. CDR3 DNA: TGTGCCAGCAGCAAGGCAAACGCGAACACCGGGGAGCTGTTTTTT.

This clonotype was counted only a few times. The rearrangement joins TRBV4-3 to TRBJ2-5; 9 nucleotides match TRBD2. Unmatched junction bases numbered 20, after V lost 4 bases and J lost 5 bases. The CDR3 has 19 residues. CDR1 and CDR2 (germline): LGHNA, YSLEER. This chain's CDR3 is CASSRSGRRASGNWETQYF. The CDR3 bases are TGCGCCAGCAGCCGATCCGGGAGGAGGGCTAGCGGGAACTGGGAGACCCAGTACTTC.

In its sample, this clonotype was seen many times. CDR3 bases: TGTGCCAGCAGTTTTTCGGGACAGGGAGGCCTACTCTATGGCTACACCTTC. This sequence encodes CASSFSGQGGLLYGYTF. This rearrangement joins TRBV28 to TRBJ1-2; 9 nucleotides agree with TRBD1. Germline CDR1 is MDHEN and CDR2 is SYDVKM. J was trimmed by 4 bases and V by 3 bases; bases with no gene match: 12. The CDR3 extends over 17 amino acids.

This clonotype was counted at least ten times. The chain employs TRBV6-5 and TRBJ1-5, with TRBD1 as a possible D gene (5 bases). V was clipped by 2 bases and J by 0 bases, with 8 bases between them. This CDR3 is built from 15 residues. Per germline, CDR1 MNHEY and CDR2 SVGAGI. The CDR3, as DNA: TGTGCCAGCAGTTACGGGGGGGGTAGCAATCAGCCCCAGCATTTT. It yields the protein CASSYGGGSNQPQHF.

As for this clonotype: This may come from a read error, since a much larger clone is one base off. Here the CDR3 omits its conserved ending phenylalanine or tryptophan, so a read error is the likely source. The rearrangement joins TRBV5-6 to TRBJ2-5; D remains ambiguous. Germline V gene sequence: CDR1 SGHDT, CDR2 YYEEEE. The CDR3 is 14 residues long. The ends were cut back, 3 bases at V and 5 bases at J, with 14 bases in the middle. The CDR3 coding sequence is TGTGCCAGCAGCTCTGGAGCGCCCTGGGAGACCCAGTACTCC. Translation: CASSSGAPWETQYS.

This clonotype was seen repeatedly, ten times or more. This rearrangement joins TRBV20-1 to TRBJ2-2, with D possibly TRBD2 on 5 matching bases. The CDR3 has 14 residues. V lost 5 bases to trimming and J lost 0 bases, with 10 bases between them. CDR1 is DFQATT, CDR2 SNEGSKA, per germline (reference sequence). The CDR3 coding sequence is TGCAGTGCTCCGGACTGGACGAACACCGGGGAGCTGTTTTTT. This codes for CSAPDWTNTGELFF.

In its sample, this clonotype was seen many times. Compared with germline, one end of the junction differs, possibly owing to a read error. The gene calls are TRBV7-7 and TRBJ2-7; D is possibly TRBD2 (6 bases). Looked up from germline, CDR1 is SSHAT and CDR2 is FNYEAQ (reference sequence). There are 15 residues in the CDR3. CDR3 DNA sequence: TGTGCTAGCAGCTTAGCGTGGGGGGACCCCTACGAGCAGTACTTC. Protein: CASSLAWGDPYEQYF.

The table lists this clonotype with many counts. The CDR3 region has the DNA TGCAGCGTTGGGGAGGATAGCAATCAGCCCCAGCATTTT. It encodes CSVGEDSNQPQHF. The gene calls are TRBV29-1 and TRBJ1-5; D call uncertain. This CDR3 contains 13 residues. Germline assignment: CDR1 SQVTM and CDR2 ANQGSEA. V lost 4 bases, J lost 0 bases, and 7 bases lay in between.

This clonotype was recorded at least ten times. V and J are TRBV5-6 and TRBJ2-5; TRBD2 might be the D (6 bases). The CDR3 contains 14 residues. V was shortened by 1 base and J by 2 bases, with 9 bases between the two germline ends. Germline CDR1 is SGHDT and CDR2 is YYEEEE. As DNA, the CDR3 is TGTGCCAGCAGCTTGCGAGGAGGGCAAGAGACCCAGTACTTC. It is translated as CASSLRGGQETQYF.

Turning to this clonotype: Possible read error: a much larger clone is one base away. The chain employs TRBV28 and TRBJ2-3; D is perhaps TRBD1 (6 bases). Germline lookup yields CDR1 MDHEN and CDR2 SYDVKM. The CDR3 loop spans 19 amino acids. The CDR3 protein is CASSSPTGASFVSTYTQYF. CDR3 DNA: TGTGCCAGCAGTTCACCGACAGGCGCCTCGTTTGTGAGCACATATACGCAGTATTTT.

This clonotype was observed at least ten times. The chain recombines TRBV12-3 or TRBV12-4 with TRBJ1-4; tentative D call: TRBD1 (6 bases). The CDR3 sequence is 17 residues long. V gave up 4 bases and J gave up 8 bases, with 23 bases separating them. The CDR3 loop is CASSSYTGRRREEKLFF. The DNA of the CDR3 is TGTGCCAGCAGTTCATACACAGGGAGAAGAAGAGAAGAAAAACTGTTTTTT.

At least ten counts were recorded for this clonotype. Compared with germline, one end of the junction differs, possibly owing to a read error. The genes are TRBV7-7 and TRBJ2-2; perhaps TRBD2 as D (7 bases). Germline V lookup: CDR1 SSHAT, CDR2 FNYEAQ (reference sequence). The CDR3 consists of 17 residues. Here the CDR3 reads CASSPGRGPLNTGELFF. CDR3 DNA sequence: TGTGCTAGCAGCCCAGGGCGGGGGCCCCTGAACACCGGGGAGCTGTTTTTT.

This clonotype came up many times. The rearrangement links TRBV9 to TRBJ2-7, with 13 bases fitting TRBD2. Unmatched junction bases numbered 8, after V lost 4 bases and J lost 4 bases. Germline V lookup: CDR1 SGDLS, CDR2 YYNGEE. The length of the CDR3 is 16 residues. Written as DNA, the CDR3 is TGTGCCAGCAGCAAGGGACTAGCGGGAAGTAGGTACGAGCAGTACTTC. This codes for CASSKGLAGSRYEQYF. The entire variable domain, with the rest obtained from reference TRBV9 and TRBJ2-7, is as follows: DSGVTQTPKHLITATGQRVTLRCSPRSGDLSVYWYQQSLDQGLQFLIQYYNGEERAKGNILERFSAQQFPDLHSELNLSSLELGDSALYFCASSKGLAGSRYEQYFGPGTRLTVT.

This clonotype has a count of ten or more. This chain links TRBV28 with TRBJ1-1; the match to TRBD1 covers 8 bases. From germline, CDR1 is MDHEN and CDR2 SYDVKM. The CDR3 is 13 residues long. V was clipped by 2 bases and J by 8 bases; unmatched bases: 4. The CDR3 is CASSLGDRMEAFF. The CDR3 coding sequence is TGTGCCAGCAGTTTAGGGGACAGGATGGAAGCTTTCTTT.

V gene TRBV30 combines with J gene TRBJ2-3; D is unresolved. CDR3 length: 14 residues. V lost 2 bases, J lost 0 bases, and 9 bases lay in between. CDR1 and CDR2 from the germline V gene are GTSNPN and SVGIG (reference sequence). The CDR3 loop is CAWSRMASTDTQYF. The DNA for the CDR3 is TGTGCCTGGAGTAGGATGGCTAGCACAGATACGCAGTATTTT.

The genes are TRBV9 and TRBJ2-1; possibly TRBD2 for D (6 bases). Trimming took off 3 bases at V and 0 bases at J, with 10 bases between the two ends. This CDR3 spans 15 amino acids. Germline V gives CDR1 SGDLS, CDR2 YYNGEE. CDR3 sequence reads: CASSGRRGSYNEQFF. In DNA form, the CDR3 reads TGTGCCAGCAGCGGGCGGAGGGGCTCCTACAATGAGCAGTTCTTC. Full variable domain (missing parts from reference TRBV9 and TRBJ2-1): DSGVTQTPKHLITATGQRVTLRCSPRSGDLSVYWYQQSLDQGLQFLIQYYNGEERAKGNILERFSAQQFPDLHSELNLSSLELGDSALYFCASSGRRGSYNEQFFGPGTRLTVL.

In this sample, this clonotype turned up many times. The chain employs TRBV28 and TRBJ2-1, with 9 bases matching TRBD2. CDR3 length: 15 amino acids. Looked up from germline, CDR1 is MDHEN and CDR2 is SYDVKM. Losses at the gene ends were 1 base for V and 6 bases for J; bases not matched to a gene: 4. The CDR3: CASSLSAGGFNEQFF. The CDR3 DNA is TGTGCCAGCAGTTTATCAGCGGGAGGCTTCAATGAGCAGTTCTTC. The variable domain in full, completed from reference TRBV28 and TRBJ2-1, reads DVKVTQSSRYLVKRTGEKVFLECVQDMDHENMFWYRQDPGLGLRLIYFSYDVKMKEKGDIPEGYSVSREKKERFSLILESASTNQTSMYLCASSLSAGGFNEQFFGPGTRLTVL.

This clonotype was recorded a few times. The chain carries TRBV20-1 and TRBJ2-3, with 8 bases aligning to TRBD2. The germline V gene has CDR1 DFQATT and CDR2 SNEGSKA (reference sequence). This CDR3 comprises 15 residues. V lost 1 base and J lost 3; bases outside the gene matches: 6. The CDR3 coding sequence is TGCAGTGCTAGAGCTGGTGCTAGCGGGACAGATACGCAGTATTTT. This sequence encodes CSARAGASGTDTQYF.

The J gene is TRBJ2-1, the V gene TRBV6-5; D is undetermined. The CDR3 is 16 amino acids. V shed 0 bases and J shed 0 bases, with 9 bases lying between them. The germline gives CDR1 MNHEY, CDR2 SVGAGI. CDR3 nucleotides: TGTGCCAGCAGTTACTCAGCAGTGAGCTCCTACAATGAGCAGTTCTTC. Its protein product is CASSYSAVSSYNEQFF.

This clonotype was seen repeatedly, ten times or more. The rearrangement uses TRBV12-3 or TRBV12-4 and TRBJ2-3; possible D gene TRBD1, 5 bases. Deletions cut 5 bases from V and 2 bases from J, with 14 bases between. The CDR3 has 15 residues. This CDR3 reads CASSQEQAFTDTQYF. The CDR3 DNA sequence: TGTGCCAGCAGTCAAGAACAGGCGTTCACAGATACGCAGTATTTT.

The table lists this clonotype with many counts. CDR3 coding DNA: TGTGCCATCAGTGAGTCGTCCGCAGGGGACTATGGCTACACCTTC. Its translation is CAISESSAGDYGYTF. The chain carries TRBV10-3 and TRBJ1-2, with D perhaps TRBD1 (6 bases). V gave up 0 bases and J gave up 3 bases, with 11 bases separating them. CDR3 length: 15 amino acids. Germline-derived CDR1 and CDR2 are ENHRY and SYGVKD.

Regarding this clonotype: This clone may be a read error of a much larger clone one base away. This chain uses TRBV24-1 with TRBJ2-2, with TRBD1 as a possible D gene (6 bases). Per germline, CDR1 KGHDR and CDR2 SFDVKD. The CDR3 length is 12 residues. CDR3 nucleotides: TGTGCCACCATGGGGGACACCGGGGACCTGTTTTTT. As protein: CATMGDTGDLFF.

This clonotype was found many times. V is TRBV4-3 and J is TRBJ2-1; the D gene is possibly TRBD2 (5 bases). This CDR3 is built from 13 residues. Trimming pared 1 base from V and 10 bases from J, leaving 11 bases between. Germline V gene lookup returns CDR1 LGHNA and CDR2 YSLEER. DNA for the CDR3: TGCGCCAGCAGCCAAGTTAGAGCGGTGGAGCAGTTCTTC. Amino acid sequence: CASSQVRAVEQFF.

At least ten counts were recorded for this clonotype. This sequence joins TRBV20-1 and TRBJ2-5; D is perhaps TRBD1 (6 bases). Trimming shortened V by 1 base and J by 3 bases, and 9 bases separated the two germline ends. The germline V gene has CDR1 DFQATT and CDR2 SNEGSKA (reference sequence). The CDR3 totals 13 residues. CDR3 coding DNA: TGCAGTGCTAGAGTCCCAGGGGAAGAGACCCAGTACTTC. It specifies CSARVPGEETQYF.

The table lists this clonotype with a few counts. The rearrangement joins TRBV20-1 to TRBJ2-2; 7 bases align to TRBD2. The CDR3 sequence is 14 residues long. Germline CDR1 is DFQATT and CDR2 is SNEGSKA (reference sequence). J was trimmed by 1 base and V by 5 bases; bases with no gene match: 4. The CDR3 reads CSAAGRLNTGELFF. The DNA for the CDR3 is TGCAGTGCTGCCGGGAGGCTGAACACCGGGGAGCTGTTTTTT.

A few counts support this clonotype. V gene TRBV9 combines with J gene TRBJ2-3, with 10 bases identical to TRBD2. Looked up from germline, CDR1 is SGDLS and CDR2 is YYNGEE. Germline trimming cut 1 base from V and 5 bases from J; bases unmatched to any gene: 7. The CDR3 runs 16 residues. CDR3 amino acids: CASSVTSGTVGDTQYF. CDR3 nucleotide sequence: TGTGCCAGCAGCGTAACTAGCGGGACGGTAGGAGATACGCAGTATTTT.

Ten or more counts support this clonotype. The junction and the germline gene differ at one end; a read error may be behind it. V usage is TRBV7-7 and J usage is TRBJ2-5; TRBD1 might be the D (5 bases). In germline, CDR1 is SSHAT, CDR2 FNYEAQ (reference sequence). CDR3 size: 14 residues. CDR3 nucleotides: TGTGCTAGCAGCCCCCTGGGGCACCAAGAGACCCAGTACTTC. It yields the protein CASSPLGHQETQYF.

This clonotype showed up many times. V is TRBV6-1 and J is TRBJ2-3, with TRBD2 identical over 7 bases. This CDR3 has 15 residues. The V gene's germline CDR1 is MNHNS and CDR2 SASEGT. Losses at the gene ends were 5 bases for V and 0 bases for J; bases not matched to a gene: 5. This CDR3 is CASSQISGSTDTQYF. The CDR3 coding sequence is TGTGCCAGCAGTCAAATTAGCGGGAGCACAGATACGCAGTATTTT.

This clonotype was detected a few times. The CDR3 sequence: CAWSKLAGSLTDTQYF. For the CDR3, the DNA is TGTGCCTGGAGTAAGCTAGCGGGAAGCCTCACAGATACGCAGTATTTT. V and J are TRBV30 and TRBJ2-3, with TRBD2 identical over 9 bases. Germline assignment: CDR1 GTSNPN and CDR2 SVGIG (reference sequence). V shed 2 bases, J shed 2 bases, and the junction held 8 bases outside the gene matches. This CDR3 has 16 residues.

This clonotype was observed at least ten times. V and J are TRBV5-5 and TRBJ2-3; D is ambiguous. CDR3 length equals 16 residues. Germline CDR1 and CDR2: SGHKS and YYEKEE (reference sequence). Between the trimmed V and J ends, which lost 1 base and 0 bases, there was a span of 12 bases. CDR3: CASSLLVPVSTDTQYF. In nucleotides, the CDR3 is TGTGCCAGCAGCTTGCTTGTTCCGGTTAGCACAGATACGCAGTATTTT.

This clonotype was found many times. The chain recombines TRBV28 with TRBJ1-2, with 8 bases identical to TRBD1. Germline V lookup: CDR1 MDHEN, CDR2 SYDVKM. Trimming took 10 bases from V and 1 from J; bases not matched to a gene: 17. The CDR3 sequence is 17 residues long. The CDR3 region has the DNA TGTGCCACCCTCCCCGGTGACAGGGGCGATCATAACTATGGCTACACCTTC. This encodes CATLPGDRGDHNYGYTF.